These T cell receptor beta chains were read from a single sample in a study of T cell responses to AZD1222 COVID-19 vaccine. TCRdb's table, derived via immunoSEQ multiplex PCR, lists solely in-frame clones and lacks some. Among approximately 140,000 clones, around nine tenths were seen once, and the ten largest hold about 3.3%. The material was peripheral blood, obtained 28 days after the second AZD1222 dose. The receptors originated from an adult who received the AZD1222 COVID-19 vaccine. Each CDR3 is given with its conserved first and last residue. D genes are given only for firm matches.

v_call,j_call,d_call,cdr3_aa,cdr3_nt
TRBV2,TRBJ1-2,TRBD1,CASSGEGAAGGYTF,TGTGCCAGCAGTGGGGAGGGGGCCGCTGGTGGCTACACCTTC
TRBV30,TRBJ2-1,TRBD2,CAWSAGTSKGFF,TGTGCCTGGAGTGCGGGGACTAGCAAGGGGTTCTTC
TRBV7-6,TRBJ1-4,TRBD1,CASSLEDRPLSTNEKLFF,TGTGCCAGCAGCCTCGAGGACAGGCCCCTATCAACTAATGAAAAACTGTTTTTT
TRBV5-4,TRBJ2-7,TRBD2,CASSSKTSGTPYEQYF,TGTGCCAGCAGCTCGAAAACTAGCGGGACCCCCTACGAGCAGTACTTC
TRBV11-2,TRBJ1-2,TRBD1,CASSSTGGLGYTF,TGTGCCAGCAGCTCTACAGGGGGCCTTGGCTACACCTTC
TRBV23-1,TRBJ2-1,TRBD1,CASSHCDIRGLRSIYNEQFF,TGCGCCAGCAGTCACTGTGATATCAGGGGGCTAAGGTCTATATACAATGAGCAGTTCTTC
TRBV7-2,TRBJ2-7,-,CASSFNLLTHYEQYF,TGTGCCAGCAGCTTCAATCTCCTGACGCACTACGAGCAGTACTTC
TRBV5-4,TRBJ2-7,TRBD2,CAGSRGGRDTYEQYF,TGTGCCGGCTCAAGAGGCGGGAGGGACACCTACGAGCAGTACTTC
TRBV3-1/TRBV3-2,TRBJ2-3,-,CASTAQGTDTQYF,TGTGCCAGCACCGCTCAGGGGACAGATACGCAGTATTTT
TRBV6-5,TRBJ2-7,TRBD2,CASTPGLAGVTEQYF,TGTGCCAGCACCCCGGGACTAGCGGGAGTTACCGAGCAGTACTTC